This TCR beta chain was profiled in a study of cytomegalovirus exposure and HLA in healthy donors. Of note for this clone: What it recognizes is unknown.

Findings and limits, study-wide: Overall, around 160 TCR beta chains were annotated as cytomegalovirus-associated. Published work reported that the classifier diagnosed cytomegalovirus status with high specificity and sensitivity.

Healthy people donating bone marrow made up the donors. PCR employed 60 Vbeta and 13 Jbeta primers. The protocol was immunoSEQ multiplex PCR, while the TCRdb copy is restricted to in-frame clones and leaves out a portion. The sample has 150,000 to 190,000 clones, approximately 84% seen once; the top ten hold less than 2.5%. This receptor was obtained from a woman aged 18-29 years in good health and CMV-seronegative. Source material: PBMCs.

CDR3 in amino acids: CASRSSGGPGNTIYF. CDR3 in DNA: TGTGCCAGCAGATCCTCGGGGGGACCTGGAAACACCATATATTTT. The V call is TRBV27, the J call TRBJ1-3; D may be TRBD1 (5 bases). Trimming shortened V by 6 bases and J by 2 bases, and 14 bases separated the two germline ends. Germline V gene data show CDR1 as MNHEY and CDR2 as SMNVEV (reference sequence). The CDR3 is 15 residues long.